This record looks at one T cell receptor beta chain sequence and its context. Compared with germline, one end of the junction differs, possibly owing to a read error. Drawn from each donor were roughly 10 milliliters of peripheral blood. Sample-barcoded 5' priming and a J-beta primer mix drove a second PCR of roughly 7 to 11 cycles. TCRdb reanalysed the 5' RACE reads using MiXCR and keeps one entry per CDR3 protein. The table has around 1.5 million distinct CDR3 sequences, around 59% seen once; the top ten hold over 5.5%. This entry belongs to a study of blood T cells in healthy people across ages. The CDR3 runs to 15 residues.

This rearrangement joins TRBV12-3 or TRBV12-4 to TRBJ2-7; D may correspond to TRBD1 or TRBD2 (5 bases each). The source is a man aged 18 to 35 in good health. Material: blood. The CDR3 nucleotides read TGTGCCAGTAGTTTAGTTTTGGTGCCGGGGACCGAGCAGTACTTC. Translating it yields CASSLVLVPGTEQYF.